The rows below give T cell receptor beta chains drawn from one sample of a study of response to subunit inactivated influenza vaccine. In TCRdb, the RT-PCR reads were re-called with MiXCR into one record per CDR3 protein. The data hold approximately 700,000 distinct CDR3 sequences, with 15% to 18% observed a single time. Material: PBMCs from blood, obtained 11 to 12 days after vaccination. These receptors were obtained from a man in his fifties who received an inactivated influenza vaccine. CDR3s include the opening cysteine and the closing phenylalanine or tryptophan. The order of the fields is clone size, J gene, D gene, V gene, CDR3 length, CDR3 protein, CDR3 DNA. D genes are given only for firm matches. The size field is filled for only some rows; it gives once, few, many or a size class.

clone_size: few
j_call: TRBJ2-7
d_call: TRBD2
v_call: TRBV7-2
cdr3_length: 16
cdr3_aa: CASSRSGLAGDYEQYF
cdr3_nt: TGTGCCAGCAGCCGATCAGGACTAGCGGGAGACTACGAGCAGTACTTC

clone_size: .
j_call: TRBJ1-1
d_call: .
v_call: TRBV5-1
cdr3_length: 15
cdr3_aa: CASSLYRIGDTEAFF
cdr3_nt: TGCGCCAGCAGCTTGTATCGGATCGGAGACACTGAAGCTTTCTTT

clone_size: .
j_call: TRBJ2-5
d_call: TRBD1
v_call: TRBV20-1
cdr3_length: 16
cdr3_aa: CSARAPGGTGVARQYF
cdr3_nt: TGCAGTGCTAGAGCCCCAGGAGGGACAGGGGTCGCCCGTCAGTACTTC

clone_size: .
j_call: TRBJ2-7
d_call: TRBD2
v_call: TRBV5-5
cdr3_length: 15
cdr3_aa: CASTRLADLSYEQYF
cdr3_nt: TGTGCCAGCACGAGACTAGCGGACCTCTCCTACGAGCAGTACTTC

clone_size: few
j_call: TRBJ2-7
d_call: .
v_call: TRBV5-1
cdr3_length: 14
cdr3_aa: CASSLWRTTYEQYF
cdr3_nt: TGCGCCAGCAGCTTGTGGCGGACTACCTACGAGCAGTACTTC

clone_size: few
j_call: TRBJ1-1
d_call: .
v_call: TRBV7-9
cdr3_length: 14
cdr3_aa: CASSLGSPGTEAFF
cdr3_nt: TGTGCCAGCAGCTTAGGCAGCCCGGGCACTGAAGCTTTCTTT

clone_size: .
j_call: TRBJ1-3
d_call: .
v_call: TRBV13
cdr3_length: 15
cdr3_aa: CASSLGPAGGNTIYF
cdr3_nt: TGTGCCAGCAGCTTAGGCCCCGCCGGGGGGAACACCATATATTTT

clone_size: few
j_call: TRBJ2-1
d_call: .
v_call: TRBV4-1
cdr3_length: 12
cdr3_aa: CASSQRVDEQFF
cdr3_nt: TGCGCCAGCAGCCAACGCGTCGATGAGCAGTTCTTC

clone_size: .
j_call: TRBJ1-1
d_call: .
v_call: TRBV7-2
cdr3_length: 14
cdr3_aa: CASSPSYGDTEAFF
cdr3_nt: TGTGCCAGCAGCCCAAGCTATGGGGACACTGAAGCTTTCTTT

clone_size: .
j_call: TRBJ2-2
d_call: TRBD2
v_call: TRBV24-1
cdr3_length: 13
cdr3_aa: CATTGTSAGELFF
cdr3_nt: TGTGCCACTACCGGGACTAGCGCCGGGGAGCTGTTTTTT

clone_size: .
j_call: TRBJ2-1
d_call: TRBD2
v_call: TRBV4-3
cdr3_length: 16
cdr3_aa: CASSQDIAGGPHEQFF
cdr3_nt: TGCGCCAGCAGCCAAGATATTGCGGGGGGGCCACATGAGCAGTTCTTC

clone_size: many
j_call: TRBJ1-5
d_call: TRBD1
v_call: TRBV5-6
cdr3_length: 14
cdr3_aa: CASNNRDRDQPQHF
cdr3_nt: TGTGCCAGCAACAACCGGGACAGAGATCAGCCCCAGCATTTT

clone_size: few
j_call: TRBJ2-7
d_call: .
v_call: TRBV20-1
cdr3_length: 17
cdr3_aa: CSARSGSGLRGSYEQYF
cdr3_nt: TGCAGTGCTAGGTCGGGGTCCGGCCTACGGGGCTCCTACGAGCAGTACTTC

clone_size: many
j_call: TRBJ2-5
d_call: .
v_call: TRBV4-3
cdr3_length: 16
cdr3_aa: CASSQDYPTGYETQYF
cdr3_nt: TGCGCCAGCAGCCAAGATTATCCCACGGGGTATGAGACCCAGTACTTC